Presented here are 27 T cell receptor beta chains from one specimen sequenced in a study of blood T cell repertoires in COVID-19. TCRdb's table, derived via immunoSEQ multiplex PCR, lists solely in-frame clones and lacks some. Of roughly 410,000 clones in the sample, around 89% are singletons; the top ten hold around 1.5%. The sequenced material came from peripheral blood. These receptors were taken from a woman aged 40 to 49 with COVID-19, enrolled during active disease.

This clone was seen a single time. J is TRBJ2-7 and V is TRBV5-5; 10 bases match TRBD1. Germline loops: CDR1 SGHKS, CDR2 YYEKEE (reference sequence). With 4 bases clipped from V and 6 bases from J, the junction kept 7 bases outside the gene matches. There are 14 residues in the CDR3. CDR3 residues: CASSAPDRGREQYF. DNA of the CDR3: TGTGCCAGCAGCGCCCCAGACAGGGGGCGCGAGCAGTACTTC.

The genes are TRBV18 and TRBJ2-1; 7 bases match TRBD2. The trim removed 3 bases at V and 3 bases at J, leaving 5 bases unmatched. Germline V gene sequence: CDR1 KGHSH, CDR2 LQKENI. CDR3 length: 15 residues. The CDR3 nucleotides read TGTGCCAGCTCACCCTTCCAGCGGGGCTACAATGAGCAGTTCTTC. This sequence encodes CASSPFQRGYNEQFF.

In its sample, this clone was seen a few times. The rearrangement joins TRBV28 to TRBJ1-4, with D unclear. The CDR3 is made up of 15 amino acids. CDR1 MDHEN and CDR2 SYDVKM come from the germline V gene. The V gene lost 8 bases and the J gene lost 4 bases, with 17 bases spanning the gap. Written as DNA, the CDR3 is TGTGCCAGCGCTGACGGAGGACGGAATAATGAAAAACTGTTTTTT. It codes for CASADGGRNNEKLFF. Supplemented by reference TRBV28 and TRBJ1-4, the full variable domain reads DVKVTQSSRYLVKRTGEKVFLECVQDMDHENMFWYRQDPGLGLRLIYFSYDVKMKEKGDIPEGYSVSREKKERFSLILESASTNQTSMYLCASADGGRNNEKLFFGSGTQLSVL.

The gene calls are TRBV7-3 and TRBJ2-5, with 10 bases aligning to TRBD2. V lost 4 bases and J lost 2; bases outside the gene matches: 7. Germline V gene sequence: CDR1 SGHTA, CDR2 FQGTGA. The CDR3 has 16 amino acids. CDR3 region: CASSSGTSVGQETQYF. The DNA for the CDR3 is TGTGCCAGCAGCTCCGGGACTAGCGTGGGGCAAGAGACCCAGTACTTC.

The rearrangement joins TRBV6-6 to TRBJ2-7; D perhaps matches TRBD2 (6 bases). Trimming stripped 9 bases from V and 3 bases from J, with 12 bases between. The CDR3 sequence is 12 residues long. Germline values: CDR1 MNHNY, CDR2 SVGAGI (reference sequence). In nucleotides, the CDR3 is TGTGCCAGTAAGGAGGGAGTCTACGAGCAGTACTTC. Translated, it gives CASKEGVYEQYF.

The chain links TRBV6-5 to TRBJ1-2, with unresolved D. This CDR3 region has 14 residues. From germline, CDR1 is MNHEY and CDR2 SVGAGI. V shed 2 bases and J shed 8 bases, with 15 bases lying between them. CDR3 in DNA: TGTGCCAGCAGTTACCTAGCCGGGGAGAGGGGCTACACCTTC. It specifies CASSYLAGERGYTF.

J is TRBJ1-2 and V is TRBV7-2; D is undetermined. V shed 5 bases and J shed 0 bases, with 4 bases lying between them. The CDR3 consists of 12 residues. CDR1 and CDR2 (germline): SGHTA, FQGNSA. CDR3 DNA sequence: TGTGCCAGCAGCCTCTCTAACTATGGCTACACCTTC. Translation gives CASSLSNYGYTF. The whole variable domain, remainder taken from reference TRBV7-2 and TRBJ1-2, is GAGVSQSPSNKVTEKGKDVELRCDPISGHTALYWYRQSLGQGLEFLIYFQGNSAPDKSGLPSDRFSAERTGGSVSTLTIQRTQQEDSAVYLCASSLSNYGYTFGSGTRLTVV.

The V call is TRBV28, the J call TRBJ2-7, with 8 bases that match TRBD2. The CDR3 length is 14 residues. V lost 5 bases and J lost 3; bases outside the gene matches: 6. Germline V gene data show CDR1 as MDHEN and CDR2 as SYDVKM. The CDR3 loop is CASSPGGGRYEQYF. The CDR3 DNA is TGTGCCAGCAGTCCGGGGGGGGGCCGCTACGAGCAGTACTTC. Drawing the rest from reference TRBV28 and TRBJ2-7, the complete variable domain is DVKVTQSSRYLVKRTGEKVFLECVQDMDHENMFWYRQDPGLGLRLIYFSYDVKMKEKGDIPEGYSVSREKKERFSLILESASTNQTSMYLCASSPGGGRYEQYFGPGTRLTVT.

The chain recombines TRBV19 with TRBJ2-7, with no clear D. Trimming stripped 3 bases from V and 4 bases from J, with 13 bases between. Germline CDR1 is LNHDA and CDR2 is SQIVND (reference sequence). CDR3 length: 14 amino acids. The CDR3: CASSIDNSIYEQYF. CDR3 bases: TGTGCCAGTAGTATTGATAACAGTATTTACGAGCAGTACTTC.

The chain combines TRBV7-9 with TRBJ1-5; D possibly corresponds to TRBD1 (6 bases). V was clipped by 5 bases and J by 5 bases, with 10 bases between them. From germline, CDR1 is SEHNR and CDR2 FQNEAQ (reference sequence). This CDR3 spans 13 amino acids. The CDR3 sequence: CASSPSGDQPQHF. CDR3 DNA sequence: TGTGCCAGCAGCCCCTCAGGGGATCAGCCCCAGCATTTT.

V usage is TRBV7-2 and J usage is TRBJ1-3, with D unclear. V lost 5 bases and J lost 8, with 25 bases in between. Germline V gene data show CDR1 as SGHTA and CDR2 as FQGNSA. The CDR3 spans 17 residues. CDR3: CASSPIGLLQRVDTIYF. CDR3 in DNA: TGTGCCAGCAGCCCCATCGGACTGCTACAACGGGTTGACACCATATATTTT.

This chain links TRBV6-6 with TRBJ2-1; D remains unclear. The CDR3 contains 11 residues. Germline lookup yields CDR1 MNHNY and CDR2 SVGAGI (reference sequence). The V end was cut by 6 bases, the J end by 12 bases, with 12 bases between. The CDR3 loop reads CASSRDEMQFF. The DNA of the CDR3 is TGTGCCAGCAGCCGCGATGAGATGCAGTTCTTC.

The genes are TRBV29-1 and TRBJ2-1; D gene unclear. CDR1 is SQVTM and CDR2 is ANQGSEA in the germline V gene. Trimming removed 7 bases from V and 8 bases from J, with 18 bases in between. The CDR3 covers 13 residues. The CDR3 nucleotides are TGCAGCGCCGTCCGTATCTTTGTTGATGAGCAGTTCTTC. This gives the protein CSAVRIFVDEQFF.

This clone was seen more than once but under ten times. The gene calls are TRBV5-5 and TRBJ1-6; D perhaps matches TRBD1 (6 bases). CDR3 length: 14 residues. The germline CDR1 and CDR2 sequences are SGHKS and YYEKEE (reference sequence). Deletions cut 4 bases from V and 9 bases from J, with 14 bases between. CDR3 sequence (DNA): TGTGCCAGCAGCCTTACAGGGCAGGCTTCACCCCTCCACTTT. Translated, it gives CASSLTGQASPLHF.

In this sample, this clone turned up once. This chain connects TRBV2 to TRBJ1-1; no definite D call. V lost 10 bases and J lost 5, with 11 bases in between. Germline V gene sequence: CDR1 SNHLY, CDR2 FYNNEI. This CDR3 region has 11 residues. The CDR3 sequence is CANWGGTEAFF. As DNA, the CDR3 is TGTGCCAACTGGGGAGGGACTGAAGCTTTCTTT.

This clone was counted only a few times. The chain employs TRBV24-1 and TRBJ2-7, with 10 bases lining up with TRBD1. V lost 8 bases and J lost 2; bases outside the gene matches: 8. Germline V gene lookup returns CDR1 KGHDR and CDR2 SFDVKD. The CDR3 runs 15 residues. The CDR3 is CATNITGTGAYEQYF. The CDR3 nucleotides are TGTGCCACCAACATAACCGGGACAGGGGCCTACGAGCAGTACTTC.

This chain links TRBV19 with TRBJ1-2, with D unresolved. The V end lost 0 bases, the J end lost 4 bases, and 12 bases lay between the germline ends. Germline-derived CDR1 and CDR2 are LNHDA and SQIVND (reference sequence). The CDR3 has 15 amino acids. The CDR3 is CASSIDHRLGYGYTF. The CDR3 DNA follows: TGTGCCAGTAGTATAGATCACCGCCTCGGCTATGGCTACACCTTC.

The chain is built from TRBV6-1 and TRBJ2-3; 7 nucleotides match TRBD1. This CDR3 spans 21 amino acids. V lost 2 bases, J lost 2 bases, and 22 bases stayed unmatched. Germline V gene sequence: CDR1 MNHNS, CDR2 SASEGT. The CDR3 DNA follows: TGTGCCAGCAGTGAAATAAGGCCGGCCCCGGCGATACAGGGGTACACAGATACGCAGTATTTT. This sequence encodes CASSEIRPAPAIQGYTDTQYF.

This chain uses TRBV5-1 with TRBJ1-1, with TRBD1 as a possible D gene (6 bases). Trimming removed 3 bases from V and 7 bases from J, with 13 bases in between. Germline CDR1 SGHRS, CDR2 YFSETQ. The CDR3 has 13 amino acids. As DNA, the CDR3 is TGCGCCAGCAGCTCGGACAGCCGAATTGAAGCTTTCTTT. This encodes CASSSDSRIEAFF.

V is TRBV6-6 and J is TRBJ2-1; D unresolved. This CDR3 has 14 amino acids. CDR1 and CDR2 (germline): MNHNY, SVGAGI (reference sequence). With 2 bases removed from V and 7 bases from J, the gap between germline ends came to 12 bases. The CDR3 loop is CASSYRVSTNEQFF. The CDR3 DNA sequence: TGTGCCAGCAGTTACCGGGTGTCTACGAATGAGCAGTTCTTC.

The genes are TRBV5-1 and TRBJ2-1; TRBD2 agrees at 14 bases. Trimming cost V 4 bases and J 7 bases; bases outside gene matches: 4. CDR3 length equals 15 residues. Germline V gene sequence: CDR1 SGHRS, CDR2 YFSETQ. CDR3 DNA sequence: TGCGCCAGCAGCACGGGACTAGCGGGGGCTAATGAGCAGTTCTTC. It encodes CASSTGLAGANEQFF.

This clone was picked up a small number of times. The chain links TRBV5-1 to TRBJ2-7, with 7 bases fitting TRBD1. V lost 1 base, J lost 2 bases, and 3 bases stayed unmatched. The germline CDR1 and CDR2 sequences are SGHRS and YFSETQ. This CDR3 comprises 14 residues. For the CDR3, the DNA is TGCGCCAGCAGCTTGCAGCAGGGGGCCTACGAGCAGTACTTC. It codes for CASSLQQGAYEQYF.

J is TRBJ1-1 and V is TRBV18; TRBD1 might be the D (5 bases). The CDR3 consists of 12 residues. Looked up from germline, CDR1 is KGHSH and CDR2 is LQKENI. V lost 0 bases and J lost 7, with 6 bases in between. In nucleotides, the CDR3 is TGTGCCAGCTCACCACCCAGGGATGAAGCTTTCTTT. Its protein is CASSPPRDEAFF. Complete variable domain (other parts from reference TRBV18 and TRBJ1-1): NAGVMQNPRHLVRRRGQEARLRCSPMKGHSHVYWYRQLPEEGLKFMVYLQKENIIDESGMPKERFSAEFPKEGPSILRIQQVVRGDSAAYFCASSPPRDEAFFGQGTRLTVV.

This chain uses TRBV30 with TRBJ2-1; TRBD1 agrees at 7 bases. CDR3 length equals 13 residues. Germline CDR1 and CDR2: GTSNPN and SVGIG (reference sequence). J gave up 0 bases and V 8 bases, and 4 bases lay outside the gene matches. CDR3 sequence reads: CAQGTDSYNEQFF. CDR3 in DNA: TGTGCCCAGGGGACAGACTCCTACAATGAGCAGTTCTTC.

This chain joins TRBV28 and TRBJ1-2; no reliable D call. V was trimmed by 10 bases and J by 2 bases, leaving 14 bases between them. Germline assignment: CDR1 MDHEN and CDR2 SYDVKM. The CDR3 loop spans 13 amino acids. The DNA for the CDR3 is TGTGCCACACAACGGGGTCCGAACTATGGCTACACCTTC. Amino acids: CATQRGPNYGYTF.

The chain couples TRBV29-1 to TRBJ2-3; maybe TRBD1 (5 bases). V gave up 6 bases and J gave up 1 base, with 20 bases separating them. This CDR3 comprises 16 residues. Germline V gene lookup returns CDR1 SQVTM and CDR2 ANQGSEA. CDR3 in DNA: TGCAGCGTCCAAGGGCAGGGAATGGCGGGCACAGATACGCAGTATTTT. Residues: CSVQGQGMAGTDTQYF.

This clone was observed a few times. This chain joins TRBV5-1 and TRBJ2-7, with TRBD1 as a possible D gene (5 bases). In germline, CDR1 is SGHRS, CDR2 YFSETQ. V lost 2 bases, J lost 3 bases, and 9 bases lay in between. CDR3 length: 13 residues. This CDR3 reads CASSFTDSYEQYF. The CDR3 nucleotides read TGCGCCAGCAGCTTCACCGACAGCTACGAGCAGTACTTC. Complete variable domain (other parts from reference TRBV5-1 and TRBJ2-7): KAGVTQTPRYLIKTRGQQVTLSCSPISGHRSVSWYQQTPGQGLQFLFEYFSETQRNKGNFPGRFSGRQFSNSRSEMNVSTLELGDSALYLCASSFTDSYEQYFGPGTRLTVT.